The source of this T cell receptor (beta chain) is a study of beta chain features in type 1 diabetes. V was clipped by 4 bases and J by 3 bases; unmatched bases: 8. This CDR3 is 15 amino acids long. Germline V gene lookup returns CDR1 KGHSH and CDR2 LQKENI. The isolated RNA, all of it, was reverse transcribed, so expressed TCRB transcripts were what got sequenced. The protocol was immunoSEQ multiplex PCR, while the TCRdb copy is restricted to in-frame clones and leaves out a portion. The profile shows over 700,000 clones, 17% of them singletons. Points from the study as a whole: PCR might show a preference for shorter templates, equally across patients and controls. The naive, central memory and Treg TCRB repertoires of patients appeared to be more similar to one another than those of healthy donors.

This clone was detected a few times. Its matching antigen is unknown. The clonotype originates from a woman between 18 and 29 years old in good health. Sequences were obtained from naive CD4+ T cells from blood. The chain links TRBV18 to TRBJ2-7; 8 bases fit TRBD1. CDR3 sequence (DNA): TGTGCCAGCTCACAAAAACGACAGGGGAACTACGAGCAGTACTTC. This gives the protein CASSQKRQGNYEQYF.